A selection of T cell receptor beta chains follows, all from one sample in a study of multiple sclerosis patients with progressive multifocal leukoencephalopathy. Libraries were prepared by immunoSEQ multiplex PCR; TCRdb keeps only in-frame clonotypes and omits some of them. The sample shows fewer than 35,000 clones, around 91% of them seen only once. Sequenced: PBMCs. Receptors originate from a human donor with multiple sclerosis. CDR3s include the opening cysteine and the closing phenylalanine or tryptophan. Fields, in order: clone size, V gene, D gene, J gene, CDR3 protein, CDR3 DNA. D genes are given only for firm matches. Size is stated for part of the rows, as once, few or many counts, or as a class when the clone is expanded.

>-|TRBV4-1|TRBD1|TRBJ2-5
CASSLQGAGETQYF
TGCGCCAGCAGCCTACAGGGGGCAGGGGAGACCCAGTACTTC
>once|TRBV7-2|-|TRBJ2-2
CASSLQGLGELFF
TGTGCCAGCAGCCTCCAAGGTCTCGGGGAGCTGTTTTTT
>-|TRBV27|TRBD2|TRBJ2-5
CASRKAGEETQYF
TGTGCCAGCAGGAAAGCGGGAGAAGAGACCCAGTACTTC
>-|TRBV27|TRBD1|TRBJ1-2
CASTLKPGGNYGYTF
TGTGCCAGCACCCTCAAGCCAGGGGGTAACTATGGCTACACCTTC
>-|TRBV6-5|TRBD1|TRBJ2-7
CASSYSGQGQYF
TGTGCCAGCAGTTACTCCGGACAGGGCCAGTACTTC
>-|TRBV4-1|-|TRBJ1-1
CASSRPPDSEAFF
TGCGCCAGCAGCCGACCCCCAGACTCTGAAGCTTTCTTT
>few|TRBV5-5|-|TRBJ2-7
CASSLEQHYEQYF
TGTGCCAGCAGCTTGGAACAGCACTACGAGCAGTACTTC
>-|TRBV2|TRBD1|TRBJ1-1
CASKPGQDDGAFF
TGTGCCAGCAAACCGGGACAGGACGACGGAGCTTTCTTT
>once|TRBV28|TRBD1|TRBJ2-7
CASSSNPGTAGQYF
TGTGCCAGCAGTTCCAATCCTGGGACAGCCGGGCAGTACTTC
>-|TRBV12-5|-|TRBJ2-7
CASGFPPSYEQYF
TGTGCTAGTGGTTTTCCTCCCTCCTACGAGCAGTACTTC
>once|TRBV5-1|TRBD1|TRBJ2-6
CASSGQGLIGANVLTF
TGCGCCAGCTCAGGACAGGGGCTAATTGGGGCCAACGTCCTGACTTTC
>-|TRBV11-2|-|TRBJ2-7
CASSLGHWGSEQYF
TGTGCCAGCAGCTTAGGACATTGGGGGTCCGAGCAGTACTTC